The 20 T cell receptor beta chains in this list originate from one sample, sequenced in a study of technical replicates of blood from four donors. The protocol was immunoSEQ multiplex PCR, while the TCRdb copy is restricted to in-frame clones and leaves out a portion. Of approximately 99,000 clones in the sample, 96% were seen once. Sequenced sample: T cells isolated from PBMCs. These receptors were taken from a human donor in good health.

The chain has TRBV7-2 and TRBJ1-5; 8 nucleotides line up with TRBD1. The germline V gene encodes CDR1 SGHTA and CDR2 FQGNSA. The CDR3 contains 15 residues. The junction had 2 bases not matched to a gene; V was cut back by 4 bases and J by 0 bases. DNA of the CDR3: TGTGCCAGCAGCTGGGGGACAGGTAGCAATCAGCCCCAGCATTTT. It is translated as CASSWGTGSNQPQHF.

The chain links TRBV5-8 to TRBJ1-2, with 7 bases aligning to TRBD1. The length of the CDR3 is 14 residues. V was clipped by 0 bases and J by 7 bases; unmatched bases: 6. Per germline, CDR1 SGHTS and CDR2 YDEGEE. Written as DNA, the CDR3 is TGTGCCAGCAGCTTGGCTGGCAGGGGGTCTGGCTACACCTTC. This codes for CASSLAGRGSGYTF.

This sequence joins TRBV29-1 and TRBJ1-1; 7 bases align to TRBD1. This CDR3 comprises 11 residues. The junction had 8 bases not matched to a gene; V was cut back by 8 bases and J by 8 bases. CDR1 is SQVTM and CDR2 is ANQGSEA in the germline V gene. CDR3 amino acids: CSCLRGEEAFF. The DNA for the CDR3 is TGCAGCTGTCTCAGGGGGGAGGAAGCTTTCTTT.

The J gene is TRBJ1-5, the V gene TRBV6-1, with D possibly being TRBD1 (6 bases). This CDR3 is built from 17 residues. V was cut by 2 bases and J by 0 bases, with 14 bases left in between. Germline CDR1 and CDR2: MNHNS and SASEGT. The chain's CDR3 is CASSELGGPYSNQPQHF. Written as DNA, the CDR3 is TGTGCCAGCAGTGAACTCGGGGGGCCTTATAGCAATCAGCCCCAGCATTTT.

The chain uses TRBV7-9 and TRBJ2-1, with 13 bases matching TRBD2. Trimming at V came to 4 bases and at J to 6 bases, leaving 3 bases not matched to a gene. Germline CDR1 and CDR2: SEHNR and FQNEAQ (reference sequence). The CDR3 has 15 amino acids. The CDR3 here is CASSSRLAGGNEQFF. Written as DNA, the CDR3 is TGTGCCAGCAGCTCAAGACTAGCGGGAGGCAATGAGCAGTTCTTC.

V gene TRBV13 combines with J gene TRBJ1-1; TRBD1 might be the D (5 bases). Per the germline V gene, CDR1 is PRHDT and CDR2 is FYEKMQ (reference sequence). The CDR3 has 16 amino acids. Trimming cost V 2 bases and J 3 bases, with 16 bases left between them. CDR3 DNA sequence: TGTGCCAGCAGCTTAATTGGGGGGATAGTAGACACTGAAGCTTTCTTT. Its protein product is CASSLIGGIVDTEAFF.

The CDR3 DNA reads as TGTGCCAGCAGCTTAGATGTCACCCGGGAGACCCAGTACTTC. Translated, it gives CASSLDVTRETQYF. The chain carries TRBV11-3 and TRBJ2-5, with no clear D. The ends were cut back, 0 bases at V and 5 bases at J, with 10 bases in the middle. Per the germline V gene, CDR1 is SGHNT and CDR2 is YENEEA. This CDR3 has 14 amino acids.

V gene TRBV5-6 combines with J gene TRBJ2-1; 8 bases are a match to TRBD2. Germline CDR1 SGHDT, CDR2 YYEEEE. The CDR3 sequence is 15 residues long. V shed 0 bases and J 4 bases; nucleotides not matched to a gene: 3. CDR3 bases: TGTGCCAGCAGCTTGGGTCTAGCGGGTTACAATGAGCAGTTCTTC. It encodes CASSLGLAGYNEQFF.

This clone was counted once. The rearrangement joins TRBV15 to TRBJ2-3; tentatively, D is TRBD1 (6 bases). The CDR3 sequence is 16 residues long. Per germline, CDR1 LNHNV and CDR2 YYDKDF (reference sequence). Trimming cost V 1 base and J 6 bases, with 17 bases left between them. For the CDR3, the DNA is TGTGCCACCAGCAGAGGAGGGGGTCGGTCTGCGGATACGCAGTATTTT. Amino acid sequence: CATSRGGGRSADTQYF.

This clone was seen once. The chain uses TRBV13 and TRBJ2-7; 9 nucleotides line up with TRBD2. This CDR3 spans 13 amino acids. The ends lost 8 bases at V and 5 bases at J; junction bases unmatched: 7. Germline V gene sequence: CDR1 PRHDT, CDR2 FYEKMQ (reference sequence). CDR3 in DNA: TGTGCCAGCCGGGCTAGCGGGATACACGAGCAGTACTTC. This encodes CASRASGIHEQYF.

This clone was counted a few times. The gene calls are TRBV6-4 and TRBJ2-1; 11 bases agree with TRBD2. Trimming cost V 4 bases and J 6 bases; bases outside gene matches: 5. CDR3 length: 15 amino acids. Germline V gene data show CDR1 as MRHNA and CDR2 as SNTAGT. The CDR3 sequence: CASSVLAGEGNEQFF. CDR3 DNA: TGTGCCAGCAGTGTACTAGCGGGAGAGGGCAATGAGCAGTTCTTC.

The table lists this clone with a count of one. The chain joins TRBV5-5 to TRBJ1-4, with D perhaps TRBD1 (5 bases). V was clipped by 4 bases and J by 4 bases, with 14 bases between them. The CDR3 totals 15 residues. CDR1 is SGHKS, CDR2 YYEKEE, per germline (reference sequence). Here the CDR3 DNA reads TGTGCCAGCAGCCGATTGACAGAATTTAATGAAAAACTGTTTTTT. Its protein is CASSRLTEFNEKLFF.

This rearrangement joins TRBV5-1 to TRBJ2-1; 12 bases map to TRBD2. The CDR3 loop spans 15 amino acids. Germline CDR1 and CDR2: SGHRS and YFSETQ. The V gene end was trimmed by 7 bases and the J gene end by 7 bases; junction bases not matched to a gene: 9. CDR3 DNA: TGCGCCAGCGACCCAGTGACTAGCGGGAGAAATGAGCAGTTCTTC. As protein: CASDPVTSGRNEQFF.

This clone has just one count. The genes are TRBV6-5 and TRBJ1-1, with 9 positions matching TRBD1. The junction had 7 bases not matched to a gene; V was cut back by 6 bases and J by 5 bases. The CDR3 runs to 14 residues. Germline V gene data show CDR1 as MNHEY and CDR2 as SVGAGI. CDR3 sequence: CASRPGQGFTEAFF. The CDR3 DNA reads TGTGCCAGCAGACCGGGACAGGGATTTACTGAAGCTTTCTTT.

The table lists this clone with a count of one. In DNA form, the CDR3 reads TGTGCCAGCAGCGTAGCTCTAGGACAGTACGAGCAGTACTTC. Protein sequence: CASSVALGQYEQYF. The rearrangement uses TRBV9 and TRBJ2-7; the D gene is possibly TRBD1 (6 bases). The ends were cut back, 0 bases at V and 4 bases at J, with 11 bases in the middle. The CDR3 extends over 14 amino acids. Per the germline V gene, CDR1 is SGDLS and CDR2 is YYNGEE.

A single count supports this clone. This sequence joins TRBV5-1 and TRBJ1-4, with D possibly matching TRBD1 (5 bases). The germline V and J ends were trimmed by 2 bases and 8 bases, with 13 bases remaining between them. In germline, CDR1 is SGHRS, CDR2 YFSETQ. This CDR3 contains 14 residues. The CDR3 bases are TGCGCCAGCAGCTTCCGGGACGGGAGGGAAAAACTGTTTTTT. Its translation is CASSFRDGREKLFF. The complete variable domain, with remaining parts taken from reference TRBV5-1 and TRBJ1-4, reads KAGVTQTPRYLIKTRGQQVTLSCSPISGHRSVSWYQQTPGQGLQFLFEYFSETQRNKGNFPGRFSGRQFSNSRSEMNVSTLELGDSALYLCASSFRDGREKLFFGSGTQLSVL.

CDR3 nucleotide sequence: TGTGCCTGGAGTCCAGGGAGCAATCAGCCCCAGCATTTT. Amino acids: CAWSPGSNQPQHF. V and J are TRBV30 and TRBJ1-5, with D perhaps matching TRBD1 (5 bases). The CDR3 loop spans 13 amino acids. Trimming pared 2 bases from V and 1 base from J, leaving 6 bases between. The germline V gene encodes CDR1 GTSNPN and CDR2 SVGIG (reference sequence).

The gene calls are TRBV28 and TRBJ2-1; D remains unclear. V was shortened by 5 bases and J by 8 bases, with 4 bases between the two germline ends. From germline, CDR1 is MDHEN and CDR2 SYDVKM. This CDR3 spans 10 amino acids. CDR3 amino acids: CASSHHEQFF. The CDR3 bases are TGTGCCAGCAGTCATCATGAGCAGTTCTTC.

The chain links TRBV27 to TRBJ1-1; D may be TRBD1 (6 bases). The CDR3 extends over 13 amino acids. Trimming stripped 4 bases from V and 7 bases from J, with 13 bases between. Germline V gives CDR1 MNHEY, CDR2 SMNVEV (reference sequence). CDR3 region: CASSSQGGVEAFF. In DNA form, the CDR3 reads TGTGCCAGCAGTTCCCAAGGGGGGGTTGAAGCTTTCTTT.

This sequence joins TRBV29-1 and TRBJ2-7; D may be TRBD1 (5 bases). CDR1 and CDR2 (germline): SQVTM, ANQGSEA. V was trimmed by 5 bases and J by 0 bases, leaving 11 bases between them. This CDR3 spans 13 amino acids. The chain's CDR3 is CSVLQGSSYEQYF. CDR3 sequence (DNA): TGCAGCGTTCTTCAGGGAAGCTCCTACGAGCAGTACTTC.